The 30 T cell receptor beta chains below were found in one sample sequenced in a study of T cell responses to AZD1222 COVID-19 vaccine. Produced via immunoSEQ multiplex PCR; TCRdb's table is partial and in-frame only. The data show about 170,000 clones, with 85% to 90% seen just once and 1.5% to 2% held by the top ten. The sample in question was peripheral blood, obtained on day 0 of AZD1222 vaccination. The receptor set was obtained from an adult in good health.

J is TRBJ1-6 and V is TRBV7-2, with D possibly being TRBD1 (5 bases). The CDR3 runs 16 residues. Trimming took 10 bases from V and 0 from J, leaving 16 bases between them. Looked up from germline, CDR1 is SGHTA and CDR2 is FQGNSA. The CDR3 sequence: CAIRGSESSYNSPLHF. The CDR3 coding sequence is TGTGCCATCCGGGGGAGTGAAAGCTCCTATAATTCACCCCTCCACTTT. The variable domain in full, with the rest retrieved from reference TRBV7-2 and TRBJ1-6, is GAGVSQSPSNKVTEKGKDVELRCDPISGHTALYWYRQSLGQGLEFLIYFQGNSAPDKSGLPSDRFSAERTGGSVSTLTIQRTQQEDSAVYLCAIRGSESSYNSPLHFGNGTRLTVT.

The chain carries TRBV29-1 and TRBJ2-7; D unclear. This CDR3 has 12 residues. Looked up from germline, CDR1 is SQVTM and CDR2 is ANQGSEA. The V end lost 4 bases, the J end lost 4 bases, and 11 bases lay between the germline ends. The CDR3 loop reads CSVALGNYEQYF. As DNA, the CDR3 is TGCAGCGTTGCACTGGGGAATTACGAGCAGTACTTC.

The chain joins TRBV9 to TRBJ1-1; D is unresolved. The germline V gene encodes CDR1 SGDLS and CDR2 YYNGEE. Deletions cut 0 bases from V and 5 bases from J, with 8 bases between. The CDR3 is 13 amino acids. The CDR3 nucleotides are TGTGCCAGCAGCGTAGGGCCGACTACTGAAGCTTTCTTT. This sequence encodes CASSVGPTTEAFF.

This clone was found once. The genes are TRBV5-4 and TRBJ2-1; 7 bases map to TRBD2. This CDR3 has 14 amino acids. V was pared by 4 bases and J by 9 bases, with 10 bases of the junction left unmatched. Germline CDR1 and CDR2: SGHNT and YYREEE (reference sequence). CDR3 in amino acids: CASSPGTNPSEQFF. For the CDR3, the DNA is TGTGCCAGCAGCCCCGGGACTAACCCCTCTGAGCAGTTCTTC.

Only a few counts were recorded for this clone. The rearrangement links TRBV7-9 to TRBJ2-2; D not certain. The germline gives CDR1 SEHNR, CDR2 FQNEAQ (reference sequence). CDR3 length: 14 residues. V was trimmed by 0 bases and J by 0 bases, leaving 2 bases between them. The CDR3 DNA follows: TGTGCCAGCAGCTTAGCTCCGAACACCGGGGAGCTGTTTTTT. Translation: CASSLAPNTGELFF.

The rearrangement joins TRBV4-3 to TRBJ1-1; D is ambiguous. V shed 0 bases and J shed 4 bases, with 12 bases lying between them. Germline CDR1 reads LGHNA; CDR2 reads YSLEER. This CDR3 spans 15 amino acids. CDR3 loop: CASSQDVAIPTEAFF. The DNA for the CDR3 is TGCGCCAGCAGCCAAGACGTAGCTATTCCCACTGAAGCTTTCTTT.

The chain recombines TRBV19 with TRBJ1-5; possible D gene TRBD1, 5 bases. With 5 bases removed from V and 1 base from J, the gap between germline ends came to 15 bases. This CDR3 is 16 amino acids long. Germline CDR1 and CDR2: LNHDA and SQIVND (reference sequence). CDR3 sequence: CASSVLTESSNQPQHF. For the CDR3, the DNA is TGTGCCAGTAGTGTATTGACAGAATCAAGCAATCAGCCCCAGCATTTT. Full variable domain (rest looked up from reference TRBV19 and TRBJ1-5): DGGITQSPKYLFRKEGQNVTLSCEQNLNHDAMYWYRQDPGQGLRLIYYSQIVNDFQKGDIAEGYSVSREKKESFPLTVTSAQKNPTAFYLCASSVLTESSNQPQHFGDGTRLSIL.

The chain carries TRBV27 and TRBJ2-1, with 8 bases fitting TRBD2. CDR1 is MNHEY and CDR2 is SMNVEV in the germline V gene (reference sequence). The junction had 3 bases not matched to a gene; V was cut back by 3 bases and J by 5 bases. The CDR3 is made up of 14 amino acids. The CDR3 sequence is CASSLQRGNNEQFF. Written as DNA, the CDR3 is TGTGCCAGCAGTTTGCAGCGGGGGAACAATGAGCAGTTCTTC.

V and J are TRBV20-1 and TRBJ1-5; D unresolved. CDR1 DFQATT and CDR2 SNEGSKA come from the germline V gene (reference sequence). V was shortened by 3 bases and J by 6 bases, with 18 bases between the two germline ends. This CDR3 region has 15 residues. CDR3 sequence (DNA): TGCAGTGCTAGTGAACCCGGGGTCCGGGGTCAGCCCCAGCATTTT. Residues: CSASEPGVRGQPQHF.

This clone was seen only once. The chain carries TRBV3-1 (or the pseudogene TRBV3-2) and TRBJ1-1, with D possibly being TRBD1 (6 bases). The V end lost 2 bases, the J end lost 4 bases, and 14 bases lay between the germline ends. The CDR3 spans 15 residues. Germline lookup yields CDR1 LGHDT and CDR2 YNNKEL (reference sequence). CDR3 region: CASSQRGGGGTEAFF. CDR3 coding DNA: TGTGCCAGCAGCCAAAGGGGAGGGGGAGGCACTGAAGCTTTCTTT.

This clone was picked up one time. The V and J genes are TRBV18 and TRBJ1-6; the D is unclear. Trimming took off 1 base at V and 7 bases at J, with 14 bases between the two ends. This CDR3 comprises 16 residues. Germline V gene sequence: CDR1 KGHSH, CDR2 LQKENI. CDR3: CASSPLDVSGNSPLHF. For the CDR3, the DNA is TGTGCCAGCTCACCACTGGACGTCTCGGGGAATTCACCCCTCCACTTT.

The chain recombines TRBV5-8 with TRBJ2-7; either TRBD1 or TRBD2 may supply D (5 bases each). The germline V gene has CDR1 SGHTS and CDR2 YDEGEE. The V and J ends lost 3 bases and 4 bases respectively, with 14 bases between them. This CDR3 is built from 14 residues. The CDR3 here is CASSSPGRSYEQYF. Written as DNA, the CDR3 is TGTGCCAGCAGCTCCCCGGGACGGTCGTACGAGCAGTACTTC.

This clone occurred once. The chain employs TRBV4-3 and TRBJ2-1, with a tentative D call TRBD1 (5 bases). Trimming left V 2 bases short and J 6 bases short, with 17 bases between. Germline CDR1 is LGHNA and CDR2 is YSLEER. CDR3 length equals 16 residues. The CDR3 region has the DNA TGCGCCAGCAGCCAATTAATAAATAGGGGCGGCAATGAGCAGTTCTTC. It specifies CASSQLINRGGNEQFF.

This clone was detected only once. The V call is TRBV19, the J call TRBJ1-5, with D maybe TRBD1 (5 bases). With 4 bases removed from V and 0 bases from J, the gap between germline ends came to 10 bases. Germline CDR1 is LNHDA and CDR2 is SQIVND (reference sequence). The CDR3 length is 15 residues. CDR3 bases: TGTGCCAGTAGTAGGGGACGGAATAGCAATCAGCCCCAGCATTTT. Its protein product is CASSRGRNSNQPQHF.

The chain is built from TRBV5-1 and TRBJ1-2; 8 bases are shared with TRBD1. This CDR3 is 14 amino acids long. Trimming cost V 0 bases and J 4 bases; bases outside gene matches: 2. Germline V gene lookup returns CDR1 SGHRS and CDR2 YFSETQ. As DNA, the CDR3 is TGCGCCAGCAGCTTGGGACAGGGGAGCTATGGCTACACCTTC. This codes for CASSLGQGSYGYTF.

The gene calls are TRBV12-3 or TRBV12-4 and TRBJ1-1, with a weak D call TRBD1 (6 bases). The CDR3 covers 13 residues. Trimming removed 2 bases from V and 4 bases from J, with 8 bases in between. In nucleotides, the CDR3 is TGTGCCAGCAGTTTATGGACAGCCACTGAAGCTTTCTTT. It is translated as CASSLWTATEAFF.

The chain joins TRBV20-1 to TRBJ2-1, with TRBD2 identical over 7 bases. CDR1 is DFQATT, CDR2 SNEGSKA, per germline (reference sequence). The V segment lost 3 bases and the J segment 2 bases; nucleotides outside the gene matches: 7. This CDR3 region has 15 residues. The CDR3 sequence: CSASRGGEPYNEQFF. CDR3 sequence (DNA): TGCAGTGCTAGTCGCGGGGGAGAACCCTACAATGAGCAGTTCTTC.

CDR3 residues: CASSESGTANSPLHF. The CDR3 DNA is TGTGCCAGCAGTGAATCCGGGACAGCAAATTCACCCCTCCACTTT. The chain is built from TRBV2 and TRBJ1-6, with TRBD1 matching 7 bases. The V gene end was trimmed by 2 bases and the J gene end by 7 bases; junction bases not matched to a gene: 5. The CDR3 runs to 15 residues. In germline, CDR1 is SNHLY, CDR2 FYNNEI.

V is TRBV5-1 and J is TRBJ2-3; 12 nucleotides line up with TRBD1. Looked up from germline, CDR1 is SGHRS and CDR2 is YFSETQ. The CDR3 has 13 residues. V dropped 7 bases and J dropped 6; count of bases not matched to a gene: 3. The CDR3 loop reads CASGTGGADTQYF. For the CDR3, the DNA is TGCGCCAGCGGGACAGGGGGCGCCGATACGCAGTATTTT.

The chain is built from TRBV9 and TRBJ2-2; 8 bases match TRBD1. The J segment lost 3 bases and the V segment lost 2 bases, leaving 6 bases of the junction unmatched. CDR3 length: 16 amino acids. Per the germline V gene, CDR1 is SGDLS and CDR2 is YYNGEE. The CDR3 DNA follows: TGTGCCAGCAGCGTTCAGGGGGCGTCCGACACCGGGGAGCTGTTTTTT. It codes for CASSVQGASDTGELFF.

This chain uses TRBV3-1 (or the pseudogene TRBV3-2) with TRBJ2-5, with 7 bases matching TRBD1. CDR1 is LGHDT, CDR2 YNNKEL, per germline (reference sequence). V lost 0 bases to trimming and J lost 5 bases; unmatched junction nucleotides: 6. The CDR3 runs to 15 residues. CDR3: CASSQETGSWETQYF. The CDR3 DNA reads as TGTGCCAGCAGCCAAGAGACAGGGAGTTGGGAGACCCAGTACTTC.

CDR3 in DNA: TGCGCCAGCAGTGGTACAGGGATCCACAATGAGCAGTTCTTC. It encodes CASSGTGIHNEQFF. The chain carries TRBV10-1 and TRBJ2-1; D is perhaps TRBD1 (6 bases). Per the germline V gene, CDR1 is WNHNN and CDR2 is SYGVQD (reference sequence). This CDR3 comprises 14 residues. Trimming removed 4 bases at V and 5 bases at J, with 12 bases between.

The chain has TRBV5-1 and TRBJ1-1; a weak D match, TRBD1 (5 bases). Trimming left V 3 bases short and J 4 bases short, with 7 bases between. This CDR3 spans 12 amino acids. CDR1 SGHRS and CDR2 YFSETQ come from the germline V gene. CDR3 protein: CASSSGGTEAFF. The DNA of the CDR3 is TGCGCCAGCAGCTCTGGGGGCACTGAAGCTTTCTTT.

The CDR3 sequence: CASRDRADEQYF. Here the CDR3 DNA reads TGCGCCAGCAGGGACAGGGCCGACGAGCAGTACTTC. V and J are TRBV5-1 and TRBJ2-7; TRBD1 matches at 8 bases. CDR1 is SGHRS and CDR2 is YFSETQ in the germline V gene. The V gene end was trimmed by 5 bases and the J gene end by 5 bases; junction bases not matched to a gene: 3. The CDR3 contains 12 residues.

The chain combines TRBV5-6 with TRBJ2-7; D is possibly TRBD1 (5 bases). CDR1 SGHDT and CDR2 YYEEEE come from the germline V gene. Trimming cost V 1 base and J 2 bases, with 7 bases left between them. This CDR3 spans 13 amino acids. The CDR3: CASSLKTAYEQYV. Here the CDR3 DNA reads TGTGCCAGCAGCTTGAAGACAGCCTACGAGCAGTACGTC.

This clone was seen once. In DNA form, the CDR3 reads TGTGCCAGTAGTATGCGCAGGGGGCCACCTCAGCCCCAGCATTTT. Its protein product is CASSMRRGPPQPQHF. The chain links TRBV19 to TRBJ1-5, with 8 bases matching TRBD1. This CDR3 has 15 amino acids. V dropped 3 bases and J dropped 6; count of bases not matched to a gene: 7. The germline CDR1 and CDR2 sequences are LNHDA and SQIVND (reference sequence).

The gene calls are TRBV20-1 and TRBJ2-3; 9 nucleotides line up with TRBD2. Per germline, CDR1 DFQATT and CDR2 SNEGSKA (reference sequence). The length of the CDR3 is 17 residues. V was clipped by 3 bases and J by 1 base; unmatched bases: 11. CDR3 DNA sequence: TGCAGTGCTAGTTCTGCTAGCGGGATGATCCGCACAGATACGCAGTATTTT. This encodes CSASSASGMIRTDTQYF.

The CDR3 here is CASSRASRGPQHF. The CDR3 nucleotides read TGTGCCAGCAGTCGCGCCTCTCGGGGGCCCCAGCATTTT. V gene TRBV27 combines with J gene TRBJ1-5, with unresolved D. Germline-derived CDR1 and CDR2 are MNHEY and SMNVEV (reference sequence). V lost 5 bases, J lost 9 bases, and 14 bases lay in between. CDR3 length: 13 residues.

The rearrangement joins TRBV11-2 to TRBJ1-6, with 11 bases fitting TRBD1. The CDR3 totals 16 residues. CDR1 is SGHAT, CDR2 FQNNGV, per germline. V was clipped by 0 bases and J by 9 bases; unmatched bases: 4. The CDR3 reads CASSLDRTGGFSPLHF. CDR3 coding DNA: TGTGCCAGCAGCTTAGACCGGACAGGGGGCTTTTCACCCCTCCACTTT.

This chain joins TRBV28 and TRBJ2-4; the D gene is possibly TRBD1 (7 bases). The V end was cut by 6 bases, the J end by 3 bases, with 18 bases between. This CDR3 has 16 residues. CDR1 MDHEN and CDR2 SYDVKM come from the germline V gene. CDR3 region: CASSPDIRGDKNIQYF. DNA for the CDR3: TGTGCCAGCAGCCCCGACATCAGGGGGGACAAAAACATTCAGTACTTC.